This T cell receptor beta chain was captured by sequencing in a study of OX40 agonist ivuxolimab in advanced cancers. With regard to the full study: The costimulatory receptor OX40 (CD134) was targeted by ivuxolimab, a fully human IgG2 agonistic monoclonal antibody. Intravenous ivuxolimab was administered to patients every 2 weeks at six dose levels: 0.01, 0.1, 0.3, 1.5, 3 and 10 mg/kg. Of the 50 to 55 dose-escalation patients, hepatocellular carcinoma was present in around 20, melanoma in some 15, renal cell carcinoma in 9 and head and neck cancer in 9. A male proportion of roughly 80% and a mean age of approximately 60 years, ranging from about 23 to 90, were recorded for the dose-escalation cohort. Prior anti-PD-1, anti-PD-L1 or anti-CTLA-4 therapy was permitted, and 40% to 50% of dose-escalation patients had received checkpoint inhibitors. Partial responses were achieved by three dose-escalation patients, of whom one had hepatocellular carcinoma and two had cutaneous melanoma. Peripheral TCRbeta sequencing aimed to test whether ivuxolimab altered TCR sequence diversity and caused clonal T-cell expansion. The paper covers the monotherapy dose-escalation part of the phase I ivuxolimab trial, which included N ≈ 57 patients. The full study reports these points: At doses of 0.1 to 3.0 mg/kg, clonal expansion of both CD4+ and CD8+ blood T cells was observed from baseline to week 6. Low levels of normalized T-cell clonal expansion were also seen in some patients who did not respond. Which antigens the clonally expanded peripheral T cells were specific for was not determined. On average, CD8+ T cells showed more expanded clones than CD4+ T cells after ivuxolimab. In the 0.1-3.0 mg/kg groups, partial responders had among the lowest normalized peripheral clonal expansion, particularly in CD8+ T cells.

Genomic DNA was isolated from the sorted cells so that the TCRbeta CDR3 region could be sequenced. The immunoSEQ Assay was used for sequencing of TCRbeta CDR3 regions. TCRdb stores this immuneACCESS table with in-frame sequences only. Part of the clones is absent; in the studies checked, under half of the shortfall reflects unresolved V genes, and no reason is known for the rest. The table for this sample lists tens of thousands of clones; 86% of them were counted only once. The top ten clonotypes cover over 2% of the sample. The V end loses 4 bases and the J end loses 0 bases, and a stretch of 16 bases separates them. The CDR3 runs 16 amino acids, cysteine and phenylalanine included. The only DNA kept is the CDR3, 48 bases in frame from the first base. CDR1 is given as MNHNS and CDR2 as SASEGT, both from the germline V gene. The trial excluded patients who had a history of autoimmune disease or were on systemic immunosuppression. In every dose cohort, peripheral blood was drawn for TCR sequencing at baseline, cycle 4 day 1, and cycle 7 day 1. The samples were drawn from a first-in-human, open-label, multicenter phase I dose-escalation trial of ivuxolimab. Adults with locally advanced or metastatic melanoma, renal cell, hepatocellular, or head and neck squamous cell carcinoma were enrolled in the trial. CD4+ and CD8+ T cells were sorted separately from peripheral blood before TCR sequencing.

Comments on this clone: This receptor's antigen is unknown. Within one base of it there is no much larger clone, and no base qualities were kept.

The sequence came from an adult with an advanced solid tumor such as melanoma, head and neck, liver or kidney cancer. The sample was CD4+ or CD8+ T cells sorted from blood, taken in a trial of the OX40 agonist ivuxolimab. The chain is made from TRBV6-1 and TRBJ2-7; TRBD2 is perhaps the D gene, given 6 matching bases. The DNA reads TGTGCCAGCAGTGGGGACTTCCGTTACAGCTCCTACGAGCAGTACTTC. It is translated as CASSGDFRYSSYEQYF.